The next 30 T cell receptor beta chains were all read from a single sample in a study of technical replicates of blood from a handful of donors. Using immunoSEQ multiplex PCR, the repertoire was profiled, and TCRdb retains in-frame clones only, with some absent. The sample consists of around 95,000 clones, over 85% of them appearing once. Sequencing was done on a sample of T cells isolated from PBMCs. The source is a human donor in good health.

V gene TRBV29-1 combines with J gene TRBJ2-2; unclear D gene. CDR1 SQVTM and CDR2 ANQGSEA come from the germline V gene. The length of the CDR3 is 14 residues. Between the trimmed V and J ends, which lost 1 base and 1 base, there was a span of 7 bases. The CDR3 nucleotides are TGCAGCGTTGAAGGGGCGCGGAACACCGGGGAGCTGTTTTTT. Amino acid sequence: CSVEGARNTGELFF.

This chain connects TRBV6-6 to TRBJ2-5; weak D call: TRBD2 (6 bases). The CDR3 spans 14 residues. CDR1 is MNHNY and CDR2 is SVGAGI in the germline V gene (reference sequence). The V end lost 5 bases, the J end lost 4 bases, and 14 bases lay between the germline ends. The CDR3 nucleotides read TGTGCCAGCAGTCCGACTAGTTTGGGAGAGACCCAGTACTTC. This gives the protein CASSPTSLGETQYF.

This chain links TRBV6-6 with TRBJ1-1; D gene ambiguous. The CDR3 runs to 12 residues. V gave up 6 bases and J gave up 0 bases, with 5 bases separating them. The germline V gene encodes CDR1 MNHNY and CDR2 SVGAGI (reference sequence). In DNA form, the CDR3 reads TGTGCCAGCAGCTCCGTGAACACTGAAGCTTTCTTT. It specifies CASSSVNTEAFF.

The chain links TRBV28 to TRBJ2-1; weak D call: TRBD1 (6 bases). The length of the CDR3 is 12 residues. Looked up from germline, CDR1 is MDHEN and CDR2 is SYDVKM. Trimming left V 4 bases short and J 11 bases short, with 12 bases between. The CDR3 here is CASSSSRGKQFF. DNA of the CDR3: TGTGCCAGCAGTTCTAGCAGGGGAAAGCAGTTCTTC.

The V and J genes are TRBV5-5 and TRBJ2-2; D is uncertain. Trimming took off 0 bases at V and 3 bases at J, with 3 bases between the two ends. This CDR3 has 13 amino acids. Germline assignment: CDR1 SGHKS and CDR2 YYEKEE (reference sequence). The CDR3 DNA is TGTGCCAGCAGCTTGGTAGACACCGGGGAGCTGTTTTTT. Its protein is CASSLVDTGELFF.

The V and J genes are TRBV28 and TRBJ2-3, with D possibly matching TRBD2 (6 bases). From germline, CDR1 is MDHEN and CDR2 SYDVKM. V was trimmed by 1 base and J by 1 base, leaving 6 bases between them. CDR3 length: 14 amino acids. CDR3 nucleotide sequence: TGTGCCAGCAGTTTATCTAGCGGCACAGATACGCAGTATTTT. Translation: CASSLSSGTDTQYF.

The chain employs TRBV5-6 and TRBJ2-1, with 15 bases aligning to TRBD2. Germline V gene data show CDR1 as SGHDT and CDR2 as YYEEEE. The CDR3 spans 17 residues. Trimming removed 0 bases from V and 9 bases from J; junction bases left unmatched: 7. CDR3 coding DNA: TGTGCCAGCAGCTTGGGCTCCGGGACTAGCGGGAGGAGTGAGCAGTTCTTC. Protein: CASSLGSGTSGRSEQFF.

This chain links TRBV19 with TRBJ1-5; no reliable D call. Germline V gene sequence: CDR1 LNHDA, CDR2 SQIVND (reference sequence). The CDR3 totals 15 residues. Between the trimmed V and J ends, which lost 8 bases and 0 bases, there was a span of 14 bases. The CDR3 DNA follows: TGTGCCAGTTATGACCGGGGATATAGCAATCAGCCCCAGCATTTT. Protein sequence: CASYDRGYSNQPQHF.

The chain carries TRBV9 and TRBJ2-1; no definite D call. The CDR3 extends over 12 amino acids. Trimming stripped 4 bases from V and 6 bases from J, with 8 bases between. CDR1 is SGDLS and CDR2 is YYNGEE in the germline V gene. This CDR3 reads CASSRSSNEQFF. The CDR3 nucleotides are TGTGCCAGCAGCCGGTCGAGCAATGAGCAGTTCTTC. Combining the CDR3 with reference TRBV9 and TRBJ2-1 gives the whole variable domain DSGVTQTPKHLITATGQRVTLRCSPRSGDLSVYWYQQSLDQGLQFLIQYYNGEERAKGNILERFSAQQFPDLHSELNLSSLELGDSALYFCASSRSSNEQFFGPGTRLTVL.

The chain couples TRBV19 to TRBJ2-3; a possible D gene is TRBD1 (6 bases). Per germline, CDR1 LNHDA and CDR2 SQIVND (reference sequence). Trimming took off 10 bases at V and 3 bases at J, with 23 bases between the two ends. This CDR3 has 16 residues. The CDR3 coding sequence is TGTGCCACCAAATCTTCCCCGGGACATTTGACAGATACGCAGTATTTT. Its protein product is CATKSSPGHLTDTQYF.

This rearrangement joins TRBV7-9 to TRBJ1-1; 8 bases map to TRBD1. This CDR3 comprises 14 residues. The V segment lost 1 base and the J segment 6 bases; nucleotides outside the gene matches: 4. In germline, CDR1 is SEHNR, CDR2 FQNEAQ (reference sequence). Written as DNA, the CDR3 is TGTGCCAGCAGCTTAGAATTACAGGGGGCTGAAGCTTTCTTT. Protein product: CASSLELQGAEAFF.

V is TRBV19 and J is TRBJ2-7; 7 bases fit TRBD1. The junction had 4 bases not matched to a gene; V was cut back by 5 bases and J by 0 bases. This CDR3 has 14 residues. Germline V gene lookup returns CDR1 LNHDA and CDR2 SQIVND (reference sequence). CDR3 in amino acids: CASSPGTDSYEQYF. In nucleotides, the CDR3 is TGTGCCAGTAGTCCTGGGACAGACTCCTACGAGCAGTACTTC.

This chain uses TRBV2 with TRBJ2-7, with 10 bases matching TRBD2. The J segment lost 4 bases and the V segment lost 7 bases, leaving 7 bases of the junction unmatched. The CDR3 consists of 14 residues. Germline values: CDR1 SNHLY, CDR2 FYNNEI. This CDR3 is CASKVLAGIYEQYF. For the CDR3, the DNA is TGTGCCAGCAAGGTACTAGCGGGGATTTACGAGCAGTACTTC.

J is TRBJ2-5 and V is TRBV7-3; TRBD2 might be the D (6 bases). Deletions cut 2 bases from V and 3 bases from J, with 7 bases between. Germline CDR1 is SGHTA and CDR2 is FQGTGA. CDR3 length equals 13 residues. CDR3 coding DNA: TGTGCCAGCAGCTTAGGCGGGAAAGAGACCCAGTACTTC. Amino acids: CASSLGGKETQYF.

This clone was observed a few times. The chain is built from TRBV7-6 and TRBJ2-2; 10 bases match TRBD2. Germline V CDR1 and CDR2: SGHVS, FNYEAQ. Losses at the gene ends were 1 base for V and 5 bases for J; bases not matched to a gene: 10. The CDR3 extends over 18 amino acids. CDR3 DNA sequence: TGTGCCAGCAGCTTAGAGGCTAGCGGGAGCCTTAGGACCGGGGAGCTGTTTTTT. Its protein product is CASSLEASGSLRTGELFF.

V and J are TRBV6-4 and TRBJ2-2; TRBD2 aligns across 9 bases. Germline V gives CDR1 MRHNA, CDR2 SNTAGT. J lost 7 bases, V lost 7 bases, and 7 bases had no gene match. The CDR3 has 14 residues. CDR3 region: CASKGTSLNGELFF. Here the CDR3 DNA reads TGTGCCAGCAAAGGGACTAGCCTTAACGGGGAGCTGTTTTTT.

The CDR3 region is CASSYRGEATNEKLFF. The CDR3 bases are TGCGCCAGCAGCTACCGTGGGGAGGCAACTAATGAAAAACTGTTTTTT. The gene calls are TRBV5-1 and TRBJ1-4; D is undetermined. This CDR3 has 16 amino acids. Between the trimmed V and J ends, which lost 3 bases and 0 bases, there was a span of 12 bases. Germline CDR1 reads SGHRS; CDR2 reads YFSETQ.

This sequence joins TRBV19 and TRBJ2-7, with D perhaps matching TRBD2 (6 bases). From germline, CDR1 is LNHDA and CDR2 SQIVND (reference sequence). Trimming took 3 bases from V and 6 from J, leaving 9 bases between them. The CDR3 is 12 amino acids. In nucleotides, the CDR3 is TGTGCCAGTAGTATCCCGGGGGTCGAGCAGTACTTC. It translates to CASSIPGVEQYF.

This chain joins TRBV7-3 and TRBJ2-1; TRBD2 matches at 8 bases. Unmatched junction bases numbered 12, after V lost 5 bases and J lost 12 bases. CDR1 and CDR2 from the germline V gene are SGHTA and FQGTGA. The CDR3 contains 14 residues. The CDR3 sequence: CASSGGGGRDWQFF. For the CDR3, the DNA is TGTGCCAGCAGCGGAGGCGGGGGGCGAGATTGGCAGTTCTTC. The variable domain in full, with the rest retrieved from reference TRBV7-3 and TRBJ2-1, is GAGVSQTPSNKVTEKGKYVELRCDPISGHTALYWYRQSLGQGPEFLIYFQGTGAADDSGLPNDRFFAVRPEGSVSTLKIQRTERGDSAVYLCASSGGGGRDWQFFGPGTRLTVL.

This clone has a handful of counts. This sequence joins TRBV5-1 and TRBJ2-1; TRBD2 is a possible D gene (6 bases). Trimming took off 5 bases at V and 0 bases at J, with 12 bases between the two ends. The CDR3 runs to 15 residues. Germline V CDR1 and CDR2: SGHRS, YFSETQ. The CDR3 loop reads CASRLGGGSYNEQFF. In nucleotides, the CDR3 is TGCGCCAGCAGACTCGGGGGTGGCTCCTACAATGAGCAGTTCTTC.

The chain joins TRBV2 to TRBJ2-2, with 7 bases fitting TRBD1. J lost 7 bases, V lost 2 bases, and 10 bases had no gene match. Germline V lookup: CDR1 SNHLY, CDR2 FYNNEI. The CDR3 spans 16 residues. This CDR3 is CASSEPGQQIFGELFF. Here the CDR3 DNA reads TGTGCCAGCAGTGAACCGGGACAGCAAATTTTCGGGGAGCTGTTTTTT.

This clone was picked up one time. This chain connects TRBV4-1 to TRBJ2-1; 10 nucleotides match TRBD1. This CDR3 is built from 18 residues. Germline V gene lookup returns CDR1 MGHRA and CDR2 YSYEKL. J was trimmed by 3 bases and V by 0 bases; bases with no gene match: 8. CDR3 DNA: TGCGCCAGCAGCCAAGATCGCGCGGGACAGGGGTTCTACAATGAGCAGTTCTTC. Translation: CASSQDRAGQGFYNEQFF.

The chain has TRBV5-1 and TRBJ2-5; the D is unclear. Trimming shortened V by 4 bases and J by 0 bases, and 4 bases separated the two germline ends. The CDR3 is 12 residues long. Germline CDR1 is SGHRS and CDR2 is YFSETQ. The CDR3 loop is CASSPNQETQYF. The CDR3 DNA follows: TGCGCCAGCAGCCCTAACCAAGAGACCCAGTACTTC.

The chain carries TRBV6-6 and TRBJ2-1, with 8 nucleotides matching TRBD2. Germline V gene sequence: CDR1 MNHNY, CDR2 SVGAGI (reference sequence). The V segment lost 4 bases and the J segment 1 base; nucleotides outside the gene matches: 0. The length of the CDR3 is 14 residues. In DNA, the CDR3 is TGTGCCAGCAGTTCGGGGGGGTCCTACAATGAGCAGTTCTTC. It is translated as CASSSGGSYNEQFF.

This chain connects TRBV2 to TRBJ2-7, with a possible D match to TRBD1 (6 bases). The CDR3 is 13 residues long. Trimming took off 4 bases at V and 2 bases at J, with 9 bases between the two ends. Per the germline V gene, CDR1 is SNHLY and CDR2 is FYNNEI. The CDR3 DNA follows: TGTGCCAGCAGTGTTTACAGGGCCTACGAGCAGTACTTC. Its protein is CASSVYRAYEQYF.

The CDR3 spells CASSPKIYNSPLHF. The CDR3 bases are TGTGCCAGCAGCCCTAAGATATATAATTCACCCCTCCACTTT. The V and J genes are TRBV11-2 and TRBJ1-6; D call uncertain. Per the germline V gene, CDR1 is SGHAT and CDR2 is FQNNGV. V was cut by 5 bases and J by 4 bases, with 9 bases left in between. CDR3 length: 14 residues.

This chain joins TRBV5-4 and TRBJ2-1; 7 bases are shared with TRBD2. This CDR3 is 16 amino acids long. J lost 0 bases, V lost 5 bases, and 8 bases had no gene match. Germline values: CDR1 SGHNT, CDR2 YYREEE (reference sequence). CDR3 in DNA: TGTGCCAGCAGTTCCAAGACTAGCTACTCCTACAATGAGCAGTTCTTC. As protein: CASSSKTSYSYNEQFF. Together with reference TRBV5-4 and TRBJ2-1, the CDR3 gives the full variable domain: ETGVTQSPTHLIKTRGQQVTLRCSSQSGHNTVSWYQQALGQGPQFIFQYYREEENGRGNFPPRFSGLQFPNYSSELNVNALELDDSALYLCASSSKTSYSYNEQFFGPGTRLTVL.

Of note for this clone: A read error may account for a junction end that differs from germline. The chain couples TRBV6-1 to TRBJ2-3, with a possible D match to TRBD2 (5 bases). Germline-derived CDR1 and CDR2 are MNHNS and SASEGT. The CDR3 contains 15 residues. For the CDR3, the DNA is TGTGCCAGCAGGGAGGACCAGGCCCGCACAGATGCGCAGTATTTT. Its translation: CASREDQARTDAQYF.

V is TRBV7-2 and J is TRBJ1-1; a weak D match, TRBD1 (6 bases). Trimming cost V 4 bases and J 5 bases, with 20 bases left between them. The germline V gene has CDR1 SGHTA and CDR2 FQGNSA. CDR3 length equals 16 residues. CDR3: CASSWGLQGDLTEAFF. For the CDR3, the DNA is TGTGCCAGCAGCTGGGGGCTGCAGGGAGATTTGACTGAAGCTTTCTTT.

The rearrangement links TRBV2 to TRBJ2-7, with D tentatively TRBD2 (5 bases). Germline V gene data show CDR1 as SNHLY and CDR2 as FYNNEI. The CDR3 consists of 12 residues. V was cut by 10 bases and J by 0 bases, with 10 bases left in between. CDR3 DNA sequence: TGTGCCACACTCGGACTCTCCTACGAGCAGTACTTC. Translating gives CATLGLSYEQYF.